This T cell receptor (beta chain) is drawn from a study of technical replicates of blood from several donors. The protocol was immunoSEQ multiplex PCR, while the TCRdb copy is restricted to in-frame clones and leaves out a portion. The table lists under 85,000 clones, about 91% of them singletons. Sequenced input: T cells isolated from PBMCs. The source of this sequence is a human donor in good health. Some clones in this sample may be carry-over from other donors' samples.

The CDR3 nucleotides read TGTGCCAGCAGCTTAGAGCGGGAACTCTACAATGAGCAGTTCTTC. This codes for CASSLERELYNEQFF. The chain has TRBV11-3 and TRBJ2-1; D perhaps matches TRBD2 (6 bases). The CDR3 is made up of 15 amino acids. V was cut by 0 bases and J by 3 bases, with 9 bases left in between. Germline lookup yields CDR1 SGHNT and CDR2 YENEEA. The entire variable domain, with the rest obtained from reference TRBV11-3 and TRBJ2-1, is as follows: EAGVVQSPRYKIIEKKQPVAFWCNPISGHNTLYWYLQNLGQGPELLIRYENEEAVDDSQLPKDRFSAERLKGVDSTLKIQPAELGDSAVYLCASSLERELYNEQFFGPGTRLTVL.